The rows below give T cell receptor beta chains drawn from one sample of a study of blood T cell repertoires in COVID-19. The table came from immunoSEQ multiplex PCR; TCRdb's copy has only in-frame clones and leaves some out. The sample carries about 27,000 clones, 84% recorded once. Sequenced: peripheral blood. The receptors stem from a woman older than 75 with acute or convalescent COVID-19. Both conserved end residues are part of each CDR3. The D gene is left open where the match is weak.

v_gene: TRBV27
d_gene: TRBD1
CDR3aa: CASSRSGQGRNEQYF

v_gene: TRBV18
d_gene: TRBD2
CDR3aa: CASSPSLAGGHNEQFF

v_gene: TRBV5-4
d_gene: TRBD1
CDR3aa: CASSIRQGSEQYF

v_gene: TRBV13
d_gene: TRBD1
CDR3aa: CASSFSRDRVLMGNTIYF

v_gene: TRBV21-1
d_gene: .
CDR3aa: CASIATGGRANYGYTF

v_gene: TRBV2
d_gene: .
CDR3aa: CASSGPRDVEAFF

v_gene: TRBV7-7
d_gene: TRBD1
CDR3aa: CASGGQGGYEQFF

v_gene: TRBV29-1
d_gene: TRBD1
CDR3aa: CSVAVDRGLPEQFF

v_gene: TRBV3-1/TRBV3-2
d_gene: .
CDR3aa: CASSQEKDCYQETQYF

v_gene: TRBV4-1
d_gene: .
CDR3aa: CASRGTLKNTEAFF

v_gene: TRBV5-8
d_gene: .
CDR3aa: CASSLPRTRAFF

v_gene: TRBV2
d_gene: TRBD1
CDR3aa: CASSGDRDNEQFF

v_gene: TRBV30
d_gene: .
CDR3aa: CAWSVWFDTQETQYF

v_gene: TRBV30
d_gene: .
CDR3aa: CAWTGEDTQYF

v_gene: TRBV7-2
d_gene: .
CDR3aa: CASSSRGSSYNEQFF

v_gene: TRBV7-2
d_gene: TRBD1
CDR3aa: CAYRTGATDTQYF

v_gene: TRBV29-1
d_gene: TRBD1
CDR3aa: CSVGQGAGETQYF

v_gene: TRBV3-1/TRBV3-2
d_gene: TRBD2
CDR3aa: CASSPNGTTKVQYF

v_gene: TRBV28
d_gene: TRBD2
CDR3aa: CASSLPGGFYEQYF

v_gene: TRBV15
d_gene: .
CDR3aa: CATSTGLSYEQYF

v_gene: TRBV27
d_gene: TRBD2
CDR3aa: CASSPGTSGSVGDTQYF

v_gene: TRBV2
d_gene: TRBD1
CDR3aa: CASKDREGYSPLHF

v_gene: TRBV18
d_gene: TRBD1
CDR3aa: CASSPTGQNYGYTF

v_gene: TRBV6-5
d_gene: TRBD1
CDR3aa: CASRDRGLDTQYF

v_gene: TRBV9
d_gene: .
CDR3aa: CASSVVGENEQFF

v_gene: TRBV27
d_gene: TRBD1
CDR3aa: CASSLHPGTGTETQYF

v_gene: TRBV7-9
d_gene: .
CDR3aa: CASSPRGGRRLGGNEQFF

v_gene: TRBV7-2
d_gene: .
CDR3aa: CASSFGAPPNEQFF

v_gene: TRBV20-1
d_gene: .
CDR3aa: CPTNEKLFF

v_gene: TRBV28
d_gene: TRBD2
CDR3aa: CASSFPGGYNEQFF

v_gene: TRBV2
d_gene: .
CDR3aa: CASSSDSSNQPQHF

v_gene: TRBV13
d_gene: TRBD1
CDR3aa: CASSSRTGAADTQYF

v_gene: TRBV6-6
d_gene: .
CDR3aa: CASSSQPPGVQGYTF

v_gene: TRBV13
d_gene: .
CDR3aa: CASSPGFTYEQYF

v_gene: TRBV30
d_gene: .
CDR3aa: CAWTLRPEAFF

v_gene: TRBV12-3/TRBV12-4
d_gene: .
CDR3aa: CASSLYNEQFF

v_gene: TRBV4-2
d_gene: TRBD1
CDR3aa: CASSIQGRTEAFF